Listed here is a single T cell receptor (beta chain). This sample is part of a study of blood T cell repertoires in COVID-19. Whole-study context: The United States, Italy and Spain supplied acute and convalescent COVID-19 samples. Nucleic acid was either cDNA or gDNA, and it came from T cells, B-cell-depleted T cells, or PBMCs.

Per the original data handling: Scientists estimated how many nucleated cells there were by amplifying reference gene primers. TCRdb's table, derived via immunoSEQ multiplex PCR, lists solely in-frame clones and lacks some. Clonal size and the V and J genes are those of that table, whereas D and trimming came from the DNA. The profile shows some 340,000 clones, around 80% of them singletons. The sequence was obtained from a man in his thirties or forties with active or convalescent COVID-19. The sample consisted of peripheral blood.

This chain's CDR3 is CASSVEAGGKETQYF. DNA for the CDR3: TGTGCCAGCAGCGTAGAGGCGGGAGGGAAAGAGACCCAGTACTTC. The chain recombines TRBV9 with TRBJ2-5; TRBD2 matches 9 bases. The CDR3 sequence is 15 residues long. With 0 bases clipped from V and 3 bases from J, the junction kept 3 bases outside the gene matches. The germline V gene has CDR1 SGDLS and CDR2 YYNGEE. The full variable domain, with the rest looked up from reference TRBV9 and TRBJ2-5, is DSGVTQTPKHLITATGQRVTLRCSPRSGDLSVYWYQQSLDQGLQFLIQYYNGEERAKGNILERFSAQQFPDLHSELNLSSLELGDSALYFCASSVEAGGKETQYFGPGTRLLVL.